These 4 T cell receptor beta chains originate from one sample sequenced in a study of blood T cell repertoires in COVID-19. The table came from immunoSEQ multiplex PCR; TCRdb's copy has only in-frame clones and leaves some out. Of around 240,000 clones in the sample, around 93% were seen once. The sample was PBMCs or T cells enriched from blood (not recorded which). These receptors originate from a human donor in a cohort exposed to, infected with or recovered from COVID-19 (not recorded which). The donor label of this sample is uncertain.

The chain combines TRBV30 with TRBJ1-5, with TRBD1 matching 7 bases. Germline V gene lookup returns CDR1 GTSNPN and CDR2 SVGIG (reference sequence). The CDR3 sequence is 15 residues long. The V segment lost 5 bases and the J segment 5 bases; nucleotides outside the gene matches: 12. CDR3 in amino acids: CAWATDRAGDQPQHF. The CDR3, as DNA: TGTGCCTGGGCCACCGACAGGGCTGGGGATCAGCCCCAGCATTTT.

The sample holds one count of this clone. V and J are TRBV3-1 (or the pseudogene TRBV3-2) and TRBJ1-3; TRBD1 matches at 8 bases. V shed 1 base, J shed 0 bases, and the junction held 2 bases outside the gene matches. Per the germline V gene, CDR1 is LGHDT and CDR2 is YNNKEL (reference sequence). This CDR3 is 16 amino acids long. The CDR3 sequence: CASSQGTGPSGNTIYF. In nucleotides, the CDR3 is TGTGCCAGCAGCCAAGGGACAGGGCCCTCTGGAAACACCATATATTTT.

V and J are TRBV2 and TRBJ1-5, with D possibly TRBD1 on 6 matching bases. Germline CDR1 and CDR2: SNHLY and FYNNEI. The CDR3 contains 15 residues. V was clipped by 6 bases and J by 4 bases, with 16 bases between them. CDR3 coding DNA: TGTGCCAGCAGGGACGACAGGCTTAGTAATCAGCCCCAGCATTTT. This encodes CASRDDRLSNQPQHF.

The chain employs TRBV6-2 or TRBV6-3 and TRBJ2-4; D gene ambiguous. V dropped 2 bases and J dropped 8 bases, with 10 bases sitting between them. The CDR3 extends over 13 amino acids. Germline CDR1 is MNHEY and CDR2 is SVGEGT. This chain's CDR3 is CASSYQENHIQYF. CDR3 bases: TGTGCCAGCAGTTACCAAGAGAACCACATTCAGTACTTC.